Described below is a single TCR beta chain sequence and its context. Its antigen remains unidentified. The sample originates from a study of cytotoxic CD8 clonotypes in ibrutinib-treated CLL. Overall study: Response samples were taken after a median roughly twelve months of treatment, range 6 to 36. Mean productive templates were over 250,000; mean productive rearrangements were roughly 90,000.

Findings of the study overall: Before falling back toward baseline at progression, clonality had risen at the time of ibrutinib response.

About 2 micrograms of genomic DNA (from cryopreserved PBMCs) were used for TCR beta libraries. V lost 3 bases, J lost 0 bases, and 14 bases lay in between. The length of the CDR3 is 16 residues. Germline CDR1 reads MNHEY; CDR2 reads SMNVEV (reference sequence). The assay was immunoSEQ multiplex PCR, and TCRdb's table has in-frame clones only and misses some. Found here are some 61,000 clones, around two thirds of them singletons; the top ten hold around 5.8%. Material: PBMCs, obtained after 12 months of ibrutinib treatment. The rearrangement uses TRBV27 and TRBJ1-2; tentative D call: TRBD1 (5 bases). The TCR comes from a human donor with chronic lymphocytic leukemia. The CDR3 region has the DNA TGTGCCAGCAGTTTTAAGAGTGGGGGAGCTAACTATGGCTACACCTTC. As protein: CASSFKSGGANYGYTF.